Below, 26 T cell receptor beta chains from the same sample are listed, as sequenced in a study of T cells after yellow fever vaccination (dated by TCRdb to the late 2010s). In light of the paper, this sample's treatment or condition label describes: live attenuated yellow fever vaccine strain. Libraries were constructed by 5' RACE. The listed sequencing device is Illumina NovaSeq 6000. TCRdb passed the public sequencing reads through fastp at Q25 and MiXCR, retaining productive beta sequences. Every distinct CDR3 protein forms one entry, paired with its most common genes and DNA. This sample comprises 100,000 to 150,000 distinct CDR3 sequences, roughly 15% of them detected only once. The top ten clonotypes cover roughly 44% of the sample. The specimen was CD8+ T cells sorted from PBMCs, collected 5 days after the yellow fever booster vaccination. The source of these receptors is a man younger than 35 who received the YFV17D yellow fever vaccine.

In this sample, this clonotype turned up a few times. The chain couples TRBV5-4 to TRBJ2-4; 13 bases agree with TRBD2. V lost 4 bases and J lost 7; bases outside the gene matches: 14. CDR3 length: 18 residues. CDR1 is SGHNT and CDR2 is YYREEE in the germline V gene (reference sequence). The CDR3, as DNA: TGTGCCAGCAGCGGGGGGACTAGCGGGGTGATCGGGTTGAACATTCAGTACTTC. Translated: CASSGGTSGVIGLNIQYF.

The chain employs TRBV7-9 and TRBJ1-5; TRBD1 is a possible D gene (5 bases). V was pared by 5 bases and J by 0 bases, with 11 bases between. The germline CDR1 and CDR2 sequences are SEHNR and FQNEAQ (reference sequence). The CDR3 runs 15 residues. The CDR3 region is CASSRGTVSNQPQHF. CDR3 nucleotides: TGTGCCAGCAGCCGCGGGACGGTTAGCAATCAGCCCCAGCATTTT.

V usage is TRBV9 and J usage is TRBJ2-1; D uncertain. There are 12 residues in the CDR3. Looked up from germline, CDR1 is SGDLS and CDR2 is YYNGEE. V dropped 0 bases and J dropped 6 bases, with 4 bases sitting between them. In DNA, the CDR3 is TGTGCCAGCAGCGTAGCCCCCAATGAGCAGTTCTTC. Protein: CASSVAPNEQFF.

The chain joins TRBV9 to TRBJ2-3; D may be TRBD1 (5 bases). V gave up 2 bases and J gave up 4 bases, with 14 bases separating them. Germline CDR1 and CDR2: SGDLS and YYNGEE. This CDR3 region has 15 residues. This CDR3 is CASSVQGTRADTQYF. CDR3 nucleotide sequence: TGTGCCAGCAGCGTCCAGGGAACAAGGGCAGATACGCAGTATTTT.

V is TRBV5-1 and J is TRBJ2-2; the match to TRBD1 covers 11 bases. With V trimmed by 0 bases and J by 7 bases, 14 bases remained unmatched. Germline-derived CDR1 and CDR2 are SGHRS and YFSETQ. CDR3 length: 19 amino acids. CDR3 nucleotide sequence: TGCGCCAGCAGCTTGGAAGAACCGGGACAGGGGGTCTTCGGCGGGGAGCTGTTTTTT. This codes for CASSLEEPGQGVFGGELFF.

This clonotype was seen ten or more times. The gene calls are TRBV7-9 and TRBJ2-1, with D possibly being TRBD1 (6 bases). Germline-derived CDR1 and CDR2 are SEHNR and FQNEAQ (reference sequence). V shed 11 bases and J shed 2 bases, with 16 bases lying between them. The CDR3 runs to 14 residues. The CDR3 sequence: CAGSRGATYNEQFF. CDR3 nucleotide sequence: TGTGCCGGAAGCAGGGGAGCTACCTACAATGAGCAGTTCTTC.

This clonotype was recorded many times. V is TRBV29-1 and J is TRBJ2-2, with a tentative D call TRBD2 (5 bases). From germline, CDR1 is SQVTM and CDR2 ANQGSEA. This CDR3 is built from 15 residues. The V end lost 2 bases, the J end lost 7 bases, and 17 bases lay between the germline ends. CDR3 residues: CSVENGRGGSGELFF. The CDR3 nucleotides are TGCAGCGTTGAAAATGGAAGAGGAGGCAGCGGGGAGCTGTTTTTT.

This clonotype occurred a few times. The chain couples TRBV4-2 to TRBJ1-5; 12 bases fit TRBD1. Losses at the gene ends were 4 bases for V and 6 bases for J; bases not matched to a gene: 4. From germline, CDR1 is LGHNA and CDR2 YNFKEQ. This CDR3 has 15 amino acids. In nucleotides, the CDR3 is TGTGCCAGCAGCCGCGGGACAGGGGGCGGTCAGCCCCAGCATTTT. It encodes CASSRGTGGGQPQHF.

This clonotype was picked up many times. V is TRBV4-1 and J is TRBJ2-1; D is possibly TRBD1 (6 bases). Germline V gene lookup returns CDR1 MGHRA and CDR2 YSYEKL. The V end was cut by 4 bases, the J end by 10 bases, with 20 bases between. The CDR3 spans 15 residues. CDR3 residues: CASSPRWWGPREQFF. For the CDR3, the DNA is TGCGCCAGCAGCCCCCGTTGGTGGGGGCCCAGGGAGCAGTTCTTC.

This clonotype was recorded once. This rearrangement joins TRBV4-1 to TRBJ1-5, with D uncertain. V was shortened by 0 bases and J by 9 bases, with 9 bases between the two germline ends. This CDR3 region has 13 residues. CDR1 and CDR2 from the germline V gene are MGHRA and YSYEKL. CDR3 in DNA: TGCGCCAGCAGCCAAGATGCCCCGCGGCCCCAGCATTTT. This gives the protein CASSQDAPRPQHF.

This clonotype was observed a handful of times. The chain links TRBV12-5 to TRBJ2-3, with 9 bases that match TRBD2. The CDR3 is made up of 16 amino acids. The V and J ends lost 0 bases and 2 bases, in that order; junction bases with no gene match: 3. Germline V gives CDR1 LGHNT, CDR2 FRNRAP. The CDR3 DNA follows: TGTGCTAGTGGTTTGGTAGCTAGCGGGGACACAGATACGCAGTATTTT. Its translation: CASGLVASGDTDTQYF. Full variable domain (missing parts from reference TRBV12-5 and TRBJ2-3): DARVTQTPRHKVTEMGQEVTMRCQPILGHNTVFWYRQTMMQGLELLAYFRNRAPLDDSGMPKDRFSAEMPDATLATLKIQPSEPRDSAVYFCASGLVASGDTDTQYFGPGTRLTVL.

The CDR3 loop reads CSASRGGYTF. As DNA, the CDR3 is TGCAGTGCTAGTAGGGGTGGCTACACCTTC. The chain joins TRBV20-1 to TRBJ1-2; possible D gene TRBD1, 5 bases. Germline-derived CDR1 and CDR2 are DFQATT and SNEGSKA (reference sequence). CDR3 length equals 10 residues. Trimming stripped 3 bases from V and 7 bases from J, with 6 bases between.

A few counts support this clonotype. The chain links TRBV20-1 to TRBJ2-1; D call uncertain. Germline CDR1 DFQATT, CDR2 SNEGSKA (reference sequence). V was pared by 1 base and J by 4 bases, with 8 bases between. The CDR3 runs 13 residues. CDR3 sequence reads: CSARGTTYNEQFF. CDR3 nucleotide sequence: TGCAGTGCTAGAGGGACCACGTACAATGAGCAGTTCTTC.

The chain joins TRBV12-3 or TRBV12-4 to TRBJ1-1; D call uncertain. V gave up 5 bases and J gave up 2 bases, with 21 bases separating them. The CDR3 extends over 17 amino acids. The CDR3 DNA reads TGTGCCAGCAGTCCTAGCCAACCCAGGAGAGGTAACACTGAAGCTTTCTTT. Translated: CASSPSQPRRGNTEAFF.

The CDR3 spells CASSQAGPDTQYF. The CDR3 DNA reads as TGTGCCAGCAGCCAAGCGGGCCCAGATACGCAGTATTTT. The chain recombines TRBV7-2 with TRBJ2-3, with a weak D call TRBD2 (6 bases). This CDR3 has 13 amino acids. Trimming removed 5 bases from V and 4 bases from J, with 10 bases in between. The germline gives CDR1 SGHTA, CDR2 FQGNSA.

This clonotype was observed a few times. The V and J genes are TRBV29-1 and TRBJ2-1; TRBD2 matches 9 bases. The V segment lost 0 bases and the J segment 4 bases; nucleotides outside the gene matches: 7. Germline V gene sequence: CDR1 SQVTM, CDR2 ANQGSEA. The CDR3 is made up of 16 amino acids. This chain's CDR3 is CSVEDPERGAYNEQFF. CDR3 nucleotides: TGCAGCGTTGAAGATCCGGAGCGGGGGGCGTACAATGAGCAGTTCTTC.

The chain recombines TRBV4-3 with TRBJ2-3, with no clear D. Germline values: CDR1 LGHNA, CDR2 YSLEER. This CDR3 contains 15 residues. Trimming left V 4 bases short and J 7 bases short, with 18 bases between. The CDR3 region has the DNA TGCGCCAGCAGCCTGGGCGTCTCGAAAAGACATACGCAGTATTTT. Translated, it gives CASSLGVSKRHTQYF.

In the case of this clonotype: A much bigger clone sits one base away, suggesting this may be a read error. The chain combines TRBV6-2 or TRBV6-3 with TRBJ2-5; D tentatively reads TRBD1 or TRBD2 (5 bases each). The CDR3 has 13 residues. V lost 5 bases to trimming and J lost 1 base, with 8 bases between them. The germline V gene encodes CDR1 MNHEY and CDR2 SVGEGT. CDR3 nucleotides: TGTGCCAGCAGTCGGGACGCCCAAGAGACCCAGTACTTC. Its protein is CASSRDAQETQYF.

This chain uses TRBV20-1 with TRBJ2-7; possibly TRBD2 for D (5 bases). The CDR3 runs to 13 residues. Trimming took off 7 bases at V and 1 base at J, with 14 bases between the two ends. Germline loops: CDR1 DFQATT, CDR2 SNEGSKA (reference sequence). CDR3 sequence reads: CSVLSGKSYEQYV. CDR3 DNA: TGCAGTGTCCTCTCCGGGAAATCCTACGAGCAGTACGTC.

This clonotype was recorded a few times. The chain employs TRBV30 and TRBJ1-1; tentatively, D is TRBD1 (5 bases). Germline V lookup: CDR1 GTSNPN, CDR2 SVGIG (reference sequence). There are 13 residues in the CDR3. CDR3 sequence reads: CAGEGDSTTEAFF. The CDR3 DNA sequence: TGTGCTGGAGAAGGGGACTCCACCACTGAAGCTTTCTTT. The full variable domain, in which reference TRBV30 and TRBJ1-1 provide the parts outside the CDR3, is SQTIHQWPATLVQPVGSPLSLECTVEGTSNPNLYWYRQAAGRGLQLLFYSVGIGQISSEVPQNLSASRPQDRQFILSSKKLLLSDSGFYLCAGEGDSTTEAFFGQGTRLTVV.

The chain employs TRBV7-8 and TRBJ2-5; TRBD2 matches at 16 bases. This CDR3 has 20 residues. Germline values: CDR1 SGHVS, CDR2 FQNEAQ. V trimming: 4 bases; J trimming: 4 bases; junction bases outside the gene matches: 15. Written as DNA, the CDR3 is TGTGCCAGCAGCTCCCCAACCGGGACTAGCGGGGGGGGGAGTGGAGAGACCCAGTACTTC. Amino acids: CASSSPTGTSGGGSGETQYF.

The chain couples TRBV6-5 to TRBJ2-3; 7 bases align to TRBD1. The CDR3 has 14 amino acids. CDR1 is MNHEY, CDR2 SVGAGI, per germline. J gave up 7 bases and V 2 bases, and 6 bases lay outside the gene matches. The CDR3 DNA sequence: TGTGCCAGCAGTTACGGAACAGGGGTTTATACGCAGTATTTT. It codes for CASSYGTGVYTQYF.

This clonotype was recorded a few times. CDR3 sequence: CSARKTGARAYEQYV. The CDR3 DNA reads TGCAGTGCTCGCAAGACAGGTGCGAGGGCCTACGAGCAGTACGTC. The chain is built from TRBV20-1 and TRBJ2-7; maybe TRBD1 (6 bases). Germline V lookup: CDR1 DFQATT, CDR2 SNEGSKA (reference sequence). CDR3 length equals 15 residues. V lost 5 bases and J lost 2, with 19 bases in between.

The table lists this clonotype with a few counts. This sequence joins TRBV19 and TRBJ2-1; TRBD2 is a possible D gene (7 bases). V dropped 9 bases and J dropped 9 bases, with 24 bases sitting between them. The CDR3 spans 15 residues. Germline V lookup: CDR1 LNHDA, CDR2 SQIVND (reference sequence). In DNA, the CDR3 is TGTGCCAGCCTCCCCCGGGACTACCTAGGGGGTGAGCAGTTCTTC. It codes for CASLPRDYLGGEQFF.

The chain recombines TRBV29-1 with TRBJ1-1; no clear D gene. V lost 4 bases and J lost 1, with 7 bases in between. The CDR3 sequence is 12 residues long. The germline CDR1 and CDR2 sequences are SQVTM and ANQGSEA. The CDR3: CSVVPGNTEAFF. In nucleotides, the CDR3 is TGCAGCGTTGTGCCAGGGAACACTGAAGCTTTCTTT.

The chain links TRBV5-6 to TRBJ2-7; D not certain. Trimming stripped 0 bases from V and 3 bases from J, with 7 bases between. This CDR3 comprises 13 residues. Germline V gene sequence: CDR1 SGHDT, CDR2 YYEEEE. The CDR3 DNA sequence: TGTGCCAGCAGCTTGGTCGGGTACTACGAGCAGTACTTC. Its protein product is CASSLVGYYEQYF.